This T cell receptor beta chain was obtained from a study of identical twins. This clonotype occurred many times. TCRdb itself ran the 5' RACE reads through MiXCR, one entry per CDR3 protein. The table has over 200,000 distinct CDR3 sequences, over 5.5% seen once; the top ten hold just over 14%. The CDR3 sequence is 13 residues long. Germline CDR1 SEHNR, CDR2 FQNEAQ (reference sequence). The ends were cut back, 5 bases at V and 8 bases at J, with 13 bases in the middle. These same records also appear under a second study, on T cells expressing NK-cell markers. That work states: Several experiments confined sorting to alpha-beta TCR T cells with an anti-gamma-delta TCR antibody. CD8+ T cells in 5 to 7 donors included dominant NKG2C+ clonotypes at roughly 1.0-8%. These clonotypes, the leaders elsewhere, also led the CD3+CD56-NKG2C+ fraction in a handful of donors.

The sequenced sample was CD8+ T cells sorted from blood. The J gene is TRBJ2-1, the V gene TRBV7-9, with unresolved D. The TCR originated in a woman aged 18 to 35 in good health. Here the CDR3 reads CASSLTGRDEQFF. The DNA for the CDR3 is TGTGCCAGCAGCCTTACCGGTCGGGATGAGCAGTTCTTC.